What follows are 30 T cell receptor beta chains derived from one specimen sequenced in a study of blood T cells in healthy people across ages. Alongside a J-beta primer mix, a sample-barcoded 5' primer served in a second PCR lasting about 7 to 12 cycles. TCRdb used MiXCR to reprocess the 5' RACE reads, holding one entry per CDR3 protein. The table lists approximately 850,000 distinct CDR3 sequences, 40% to 50% of them singletons. Sequencing input: blood. The receptor source for this set is a man aged 55-75 years in good health.

The count of this clonotype is one. For the CDR3, the DNA is TGCAGTGCTAGTATTAGCGGGGAGCCCACAGATACGCAGTATTTT. Translated, it gives CSASISGEPTDTQYF. The rearrangement joins TRBV20-1 to TRBJ2-3; 8 bases fit TRBD2. This CDR3 has 15 amino acids. V was pared by 3 bases and J by 2 bases, with 7 bases of the junction left unmatched. CDR1 is DFQATT and CDR2 is SNEGSKA in the germline V gene (reference sequence).

This clonotype was counted only a few times. The CDR3 DNA reads TGTGCCAGCAAGGGGCAGAAAGATACGCAGTATTTT. Translation gives CASKGQKDTQYF. The rearrangement uses TRBV5-6 and TRBJ2-3; a possible D gene is TRBD1 (5 bases). The V and J ends lost 6 bases and 5 bases respectively, with 10 bases between them. The CDR3 length is 12 residues. CDR1 SGHDT and CDR2 YYEEEE come from the germline V gene.

In its sample, this clonotype was seen a few times. The chain links TRBV7-9 to TRBJ1-5; D is unclear. CDR3 length equals 13 residues. V lost 5 bases and J 6 bases, leaving 11 bases between the germline ends. CDR1 is SEHNR, CDR2 FQNEAQ, per germline (reference sequence). DNA for the CDR3: TGTGCCAGCAGCGCAGACCTACTTCAGCCCCAGCATTTT. It yields the protein CASSADLLQPQHF.

The V gene is TRBV6-6, the J gene TRBJ2-1, with D maybe TRBD2 (6 bases). V gave up 4 bases and J gave up 6 bases, with 13 bases separating them. The germline V gene encodes CDR1 MNHNY and CDR2 SVGAGI (reference sequence). This CDR3 spans 14 amino acids. CDR3 sequence (DNA): TGTGCCAGCAGTTCCATAGTGGGGGGCAATGAGCAGTTCTTC. Residues: CASSSIVGGNEQFF.

This chain uses TRBV20-1 with TRBJ2-7; TRBD2 might be the D (6 bases). The germline CDR1 and CDR2 sequences are DFQATT and SNEGSKA (reference sequence). This CDR3 contains 14 residues. Trimming stripped 0 bases from V and 0 bases from J, with 9 bases between. CDR3 DNA sequence: TGCAGTGCTAGAGATAGTAGCGGCTCCTACGAGCAGTACTTC. Protein: CSARDSSGSYEQYF.

The chain is built from TRBV28 and TRBJ2-1; no reliable D call. The CDR3 is 12 amino acids. The V end was cut by 5 bases, the J end by 5 bases, with 7 bases between. Per germline, CDR1 MDHEN and CDR2 SYDVKM. The CDR3 is CASSIQNNEQFF. Here the CDR3 DNA reads TGTGCCAGCAGTATCCAAAACAATGAGCAGTTCTTC.

This clonotype was counted only a few times. The genes are TRBV6-5 and TRBJ2-1; TRBD2 might be the D (6 bases). Germline CDR1 MNHEY, CDR2 SVGAGI. V lost 5 bases and J lost 1, with 15 bases in between. The CDR3 totals 16 residues. The CDR3 is CASSRESDSSYNEQFF. The DNA for the CDR3 is TGTGCCAGCAGTCGGGAGTCTGATAGTTCCTACAATGAGCAGTTCTTC.

J is TRBJ1-2 and V is TRBV4-1, with D uncertain. Trimming cost V 5 bases and J 0 bases, with 13 bases left between them. The CDR3 is 15 residues long. CDR1 is MGHRA, CDR2 YSYEKL, per germline. CDR3 protein: CASSSNSGANYGYTF. In DNA, the CDR3 is TGCGCCAGCAGCTCCAACTCAGGAGCTAACTATGGCTACACCTTC.

The CDR3 loop is CASSYSKTYDSYEQYF. The CDR3 DNA reads TGTGCCAGCAGTTACTCGAAAACCTACGACTCCTACGAGCAGTACTTC. The gene calls are TRBV6-6 and TRBJ2-7; no reliable D call. Germline CDR1 reads MNHNY; CDR2 reads SVGAGI (reference sequence). This CDR3 spans 16 amino acids. Trimming removed 0 bases at V and 0 bases at J, with 12 bases between.

This clonotype came up a few times. The rearrangement joins TRBV2 to TRBJ2-1; 7 bases line up with TRBD2. The CDR3 contains 13 residues. The germline V gene encodes CDR1 SNHLY and CDR2 FYNNEI. With V trimmed by 0 bases and J by 10 bases, 3 bases remained unmatched. DNA of the CDR3: TGTGCCAGCAGTGAAGCGCTAGCGGAGGAGCAGTTCTTC. Amino acids: CASSEALAEEQFF.

The chain joins TRBV20-1 to TRBJ2-7, with TRBD1 matching 7 bases. The CDR3 has 14 amino acids. V lost 2 bases and J lost 1; bases outside the gene matches: 5. CDR1 and CDR2 from the germline V gene are DFQATT and SNEGSKA (reference sequence). The CDR3 spells CSARRKDRSYEQYF. The DNA for the CDR3 is TGCAGTGCTAGACGCAAGGACAGGTCCTACGAGCAGTACTTC.

This clonotype was observed at least ten times. This sequence joins TRBV18 and TRBJ2-5; perhaps TRBD1 as D (5 bases). With the DNA end fitting TRBJ2-7 better, the J assignment may be wrong. Germline V gives CDR1 KGHSH, CDR2 LQKENI. The CDR3 extends over 11 amino acids. The CDR3 coding sequence is TGTGCCAGCAGGGGTTTTTCCGAGCAGTACTTC. It encodes CASRGFSEQYF.

The chain has TRBV18 and TRBJ2-1; TRBD1 is a possible D gene (7 bases). CDR1 and CDR2 (germline): KGHSH, LQKENI. V lost 5 bases to trimming and J lost 8 bases, with 16 bases between them. This CDR3 has 14 residues. The CDR3, as DNA: TGTGCCAGCTCAACGGGACAGTCGGGGGATGAGCAGTTCTTC. Translating it yields CASSTGQSGDEQFF.

This clonotype came up a few times. The chain links TRBV12-3 or TRBV12-4 to TRBJ2-1; the match to TRBD1 covers 7 bases. The CDR3 covers 13 residues. J lost 10 bases, V lost 7 bases, and 10 bases had no gene match. As DNA, the CDR3 is TGTGCCAGCACCCAGTTAATAGGGGGCGAGCAGTTCTTC. Protein: CASTQLIGGEQFF.

This clonotype was seen a single time. This chain connects TRBV20-1 to TRBJ2-1; no firm D call. Germline lookup yields CDR1 DFQATT and CDR2 SNEGSKA (reference sequence). V gave up 4 bases and J gave up 8 bases, with 15 bases separating them. The CDR3 contains 13 residues. Written as DNA, the CDR3 is TGCAGTGCTATTTGGGGAATTGGGGATGAGCAGTTCTTC. It translates to CSAIWGIGDEQFF.

This clonotype came up a few times. The chain couples TRBV7-2 to TRBJ2-5; TRBD1 might be the D (5 bases). CDR1 and CDR2 from the germline V gene are SGHTA and FQGNSA. The V and J ends lost 5 bases and 1 base respectively, with 11 bases between them. This CDR3 comprises 14 residues. The CDR3 here is CASSPFDSQETQYF. CDR3 nucleotides: TGTGCCAGCAGCCCCTTTGACAGCCAAGAGACCCAGTACTTC.

V is TRBV5-5 and J is TRBJ2-5; D unresolved. Germline CDR1 and CDR2: SGHKS and YYEKEE (reference sequence). V lost 0 bases to trimming and J lost 2 bases, with 8 bases between them. This CDR3 spans 14 amino acids. DNA of the CDR3: TGTGCCAGCAGCTTGGCCGACTTTCAAGAGACCCAGTACTTC. Amino acids: CASSLADFQETQYF.

This CDR3 is CSASVRLAGTDTQYF. CDR3 coding DNA: TGCAGTGCTTCAGTGAGACTAGCGGGCACAGATACGCAGTATTTT. The rearrangement uses TRBV20-1 and TRBJ2-3; the match to TRBD2 covers 9 bases. The CDR3 contains 15 residues. J lost 1 base, V lost 5 bases, and 7 bases had no gene match. Germline CDR1 and CDR2: DFQATT and SNEGSKA (reference sequence).

Worth noting for this clonotype: The junction and the germline gene differ at one end; a read error may be behind it. The genes are TRBV7-4 and TRBJ1-5, with 7 bases that match TRBD1. The germline V gene has CDR1 SGHVT and CDR2 SQSDAQ. This CDR3 is 19 amino acids long. CDR3 loop: CASSLNRGHPRNSDQPQHF. The CDR3 DNA follows: TGTGCCAGCAGCTTAAACAGGGGTCATCCCCGAAATAGCGATCAGCCCCAGCATTTT.

A few counts support this clonotype. V is TRBV6-5 and J is TRBJ2-6, with D possibly matching TRBD1 (5 bases). The CDR3 contains 15 residues. Trimming removed 10 bases from V and 0 bases from J, with 13 bases in between. Germline CDR1 reads MNHEY; CDR2 reads SVGAGI. CDR3 DNA: TGTGCCACCAGGACAACGAGCTCTGGGGCCAACGTCCTGACTTTC. Translating it yields CATRTTSSGANVLTF.

The V gene is TRBV28, the J gene TRBJ2-4; D may be TRBD1 (5 bases). V was cut by 7 bases and J by 1 base, with 17 bases left in between. CDR1 is MDHEN and CDR2 is SYDVKM in the germline V gene. This CDR3 has 16 amino acids. CDR3 nucleotides: TGTGCCAGCAACCTAAGGGGCGCCAGTGCCAAAAACATTCAGTACTTC. Its translation: CASNLRGASAKNIQYF.

The chain uses TRBV12-3 or TRBV12-4 and TRBJ1-2, with a weak D call TRBD1 (5 bases). Trimming took 2 bases from V and 2 from J, leaving 18 bases between them. The CDR3 extends over 17 amino acids. The CDR3 DNA sequence: TGTGCCAGCAGTTTATGGTACGTGGCACAGGAGAACTATGGCTACACCTTC. This sequence encodes CASSLWYVAQENYGYTF.

This clonotype appeared a few times. The chain combines TRBV4-3 with TRBJ2-3; 10 bases map to TRBD1. V trimming: 8 bases; J trimming: 1 base; junction bases outside the gene matches: 6. This CDR3 contains 15 residues. Germline lookup yields CDR1 LGHNA and CDR2 YSLEER. In DNA, the CDR3 is TGCGCCAGCGCCAGTGGGACAGGGGGCACAGATACGCAGTATTTT. Protein: CASASGTGGTDTQYF.

This clonotype showed up just once. The chain recombines TRBV7-2 with TRBJ2-7; 9 bases fit TRBD1. The J call may be wrong; the DNA end is better matched by TRBJ2-5. The CDR3 has 15 residues. Germline loops: CDR1 SGHTA, CDR2 FQGNSA. The CDR3 is CASSRDRAKTGTQYF. The CDR3, as DNA: TGTGCCAGCAGCCGGGACAGGGCCAAGACCGGGACCCAGTACTTC.

This clonotype has more than one count but fewer than ten. The rearrangement links TRBV6-5 to TRBJ2-5, with 9 bases aligning to TRBD1. V was pared by 6 bases and J by 7 bases, with 6 bases of the junction left unmatched. This CDR3 is 13 amino acids long. Per germline, CDR1 MNHEY and CDR2 SVGAGI. CDR3 residues: CASSRQGVVTQYF. The CDR3 nucleotides are TGTGCCAGCAGCCGACAGGGGGTGGTGACCCAGTACTTC.

This chain joins TRBV10-2 and TRBJ1-5, with D tentatively TRBD1 (6 bases). Per germline, CDR1 WSHSY and CDR2 SAAADI. V was clipped by 2 bases and J by 4 bases, with 9 bases between them. This CDR3 contains 14 residues. CDR3 nucleotides: TGCGCCAGCAGTGAGGGACAGTTGAATCAGCCCCAGCATTTT. It specifies CASSEGQLNQPQHF.

On this clonotype: An end of the junction does not agree with germline; a read error may underlie this. This rearrangement joins TRBV3-1 to TRBJ1-6; no clear D. The germline V gene encodes CDR1 LGHDT and CDR2 YNNKEL (reference sequence). This CDR3 is 14 amino acids long. The CDR3 coding sequence is TGTGCCAGCAGCCAATGGGGAAATAATTCACCCCACCACTTT. Its protein is CASSQWGNNSPHHF. Complete variable domain (other parts from reference TRBV3-1 and TRBJ1-6): DTAVSQTPKYLVTQMGNDKSIKCEQNLGHDTMYWYKQDSKKFLKIMFSYNNKELIINETVPNRFSPKSPDKAHLNLHINSLELGDSAVYFCASSQWGNNSPHHFGNGTRLTVT.

The J gene is TRBJ2-5, the V gene TRBV12-3 or TRBV12-4; perhaps TRBD1 as D (5 bases). The germline V and J ends were trimmed by 7 bases and 4 bases, with 16 bases remaining between them. The CDR3 is made up of 14 amino acids. The CDR3 DNA follows: TGTGCCAGCACCCAACAGGACCACCCAGAGACCCAGTACTTC. Translated: CASTQQDHPETQYF.

About this clonotype: This may be a read error, as it is one base from a much larger clone. The genes are TRBV29-1 and TRBJ2-6; a weak D match, TRBD2 (6 bases). The germline V gene encodes CDR1 SQVTM and CDR2 ANQGSEA. This CDR3 is 15 amino acids long. The CDR3 DNA follows: TGCAGCGTTGAATCAACGGGAGTAGGGGCCAACGTCCCGACTTTC. Encoded protein: CSVESTGVGANVPTF.

As for this clonotype: A read error may produce the germline difference seen at one junction end. The V and J genes are TRBV7-9 and TRBJ2-3; the match to TRBD2 covers 7 bases. This CDR3 is built from 15 residues. Germline CDR1 reads SEHNR; CDR2 reads FQNEAQ (reference sequence). As DNA, the CDR3 is TGTGCCAGCAGCTCTCGGGGGGAACCCACAGATACGCTGTATTTT. It is translated as CASSSRGEPTDTLYF.